Shown below are 13 T cell receptor beta chains from a single sample sequenced in a study of CD8 T cells in ankylosing spondylitis. TCRdb reanalysed the 5' RACE reads using MiXCR and keeps one entry per CDR3 protein. The table lists 200,000 to 300,000 distinct CDR3 sequences, around 9.1% of them singletons, with about 6.5% in the top ten. Sequenced: blood, either unsorted or a sorted T cell fraction (not recorded which). The receptors were sampled from a male donor with ankylosing spondylitis or in good health (not recorded which).

This clonotype was counted at least ten times. The chain combines TRBV5-1 with TRBJ2-3; perhaps TRBD1 as D (5 bases). V was cut by 2 bases and J by 0 bases, with 22 bases left in between. The germline V gene has CDR1 SGHRS and CDR2 YFSETQ. The CDR3 spans 19 residues. DNA of the CDR3: TGCGCCAGCAGCTTTGGACACCACGACGATCTAACTAGCACAGATACGCAGTATTTT. The encoded protein is CASSFGHHDDLTSTDTQYF.

This clonotype was observed many times. The chain uses TRBV29-1 and TRBJ2-7; D might be TRBD1 (6 bases). Trimming pared 3 bases from V and 2 bases from J, leaving 17 bases between. CDR3 length equals 15 residues. Per the germline V gene, CDR1 is SQVTM and CDR2 is ANQGSEA. The CDR3 spells CSVEGETGHTYEQYF. The CDR3 coding sequence is TGCAGCGTTGAGGGTGAGACAGGCCACACCTACGAGCAGTACTTC.

The CDR3 DNA sequence: TGTGCCAGCAGTCAGACTAGCCCCCACCCGGGCTACAATGAGCAGTTCTTC. It translates to CASSQTSPHPGYNEQFF. V gene TRBV27 combines with J gene TRBJ2-1; 7 bases match TRBD2. CDR1 and CDR2 from the germline V gene are MNHEY and SMNVEV (reference sequence). Trimming at V came to 5 bases and at J to 3 bases, leaving 13 bases not matched to a gene. This CDR3 has 17 residues.

The chain uses TRBV6-1 and TRBJ1-1; weak D call: TRBD1 (5 bases). This CDR3 region has 13 residues. The ends were cut back, 6 bases at V and 4 bases at J, with 12 bases in the middle. Germline V lookup: CDR1 MNHNS, CDR2 SASEGT. The CDR3 DNA reads as TGTGCCAGCAGGAGGGGTCTAGGCACTGAAGCTTTCTTT. Protein: CASRRGLGTEAFF.

This clonotype occurred many times. The V and J genes are TRBV12-3 or TRBV12-4 and TRBJ2-7; 8 nucleotides align to TRBD1. This CDR3 contains 14 residues. V shed 5 bases and J 5 bases; nucleotides not matched to a gene: 8. As DNA, the CDR3 is TGTGCCAGCAGTCTACCACAGGGGGACAACGAGCAGTACTTC. Translation: CASSLPQGDNEQYF.

Many counts were recorded for this clonotype. The chain joins TRBV5-6 to TRBJ2-3; D is ambiguous. The CDR3 contains 15 residues. Trimming pared 0 bases from V and 0 bases from J, leaving 8 bases between. Germline V gives CDR1 SGHDT, CDR2 YYEEEE. The CDR3 nucleotides are TGTGCCAGCAGCTTGGGGCCAACTAGCACAGATACGCAGTATTTT. Residues: CASSLGPTSTDTQYF.

The chain is built from TRBV3-1 and TRBJ2-2; D call uncertain. V was cut by 2 bases and J by 3 bases, with 7 bases left in between. This CDR3 has 14 amino acids. Per germline, CDR1 LGHDT and CDR2 YNNKEL (reference sequence). The CDR3 nucleotides are TGTGCCAGCAGCCAATGGCTCTACACCGGGGAGCTGTTTTTT. This sequence encodes CASSQWLYTGELFF.

This clonotype has more than one count but fewer than ten. J is TRBJ2-2 and V is TRBV4-3, with 8 positions matching TRBD2. V gave up 2 bases and J gave up 2 bases; unmatched junction bases: 4. Germline V CDR1 and CDR2: LGHNA, YSLEER. This CDR3 contains 16 residues. CDR3 sequence (DNA): TGCGCCAGCAGCCAACCGGGGGGGAAAAACACCGGGGAGCTGTTTTTT. Protein: CASSQPGGKNTGELFF.

This clonotype was observed many times. The V call is TRBV5-1, the J call TRBJ1-3; no firm D call. The CDR3 totals 17 residues. Trimming took 0 bases from V and 0 from J, leaving 13 bases between them. Germline CDR1 is SGHRS and CDR2 is YFSETQ. In DNA, the CDR3 is TGCGCCAGCAGCTTGGGGGCGACGGTCTTCTCTGGAAACACCATATATTTT. This codes for CASSLGATVFSGNTIYF.

This chain joins TRBV11-2 and TRBJ2-1, with 8 bases that match TRBD2. The CDR3 spans 18 residues. V shed 2 bases and J 3 bases; nucleotides not matched to a gene: 12. Germline CDR1 reads SGHAT; CDR2 reads FQNNGV. The DNA of the CDR3 is TGTGCCAGCAGCTTAAGGCTTATCGGGGGGGGCAGCTACAATGAGCAGTTCTTC. This codes for CASSLRLIGGGSYNEQFF.

This clonotype has a count of ten or more. The chain has TRBV4-3 and TRBJ2-3, with D possibly matching TRBD2 (6 bases). This CDR3 has 15 amino acids. Germline V gene lookup returns CDR1 LGHNA and CDR2 YSLEER. The V and J ends lost 4 bases and 4 bases respectively, with 15 bases between them. CDR3 region: CASSPDGGWADTQYF. DNA for the CDR3: TGCGCCAGCAGCCCCGACGGGGGTTGGGCAGATACGCAGTATTTT.

This clonotype has a count of ten or more. The rearrangement joins TRBV20-1 to TRBJ2-1, with D unresolved. The CDR3 runs 11 residues. Per germline, CDR1 DFQATT and CDR2 SNEGSKA (reference sequence). V dropped 3 bases and J dropped 7 bases, with 7 bases sitting between them. The CDR3 DNA follows: TGCAGTGCTAGTCAAGGGAATGAGCAGTTCTTC. Translation gives CSASQGNEQFF.

The gene calls are TRBV12-3 or TRBV12-4 and TRBJ2-1; TRBD1 aligns across 8 bases. Unmatched junction bases numbered 7, after V lost 6 bases and J lost 3 bases. The CDR3 is 15 residues long. The CDR3 reads CASSDRGWGYNEQFF. For the CDR3, the DNA is TGTGCCAGCAGCGACAGGGGCTGGGGCTACAATGAGCAGTTCTTC.